Sequencing of this T cell receptor (beta chain) was carried out in a study of blood T cells in healthy people across ages. Using a J-beta primer mix together with a sample-barcoded 5' primer, a second PCR was run for roughly 7 to 12 cycles. One entry per CDR3 protein, called by TCRdb with MiXCR from the 5' RACE reads. This sample has hundreds of thousands of distinct CDR3 sequences, with roughly 30% found just once. Study observations and caveats: Long-lived donors carried more naive CD4+ cells and greater diversity than aged donors. Per million T cells, the diversity of TCR beta decreased roughly linearly as age advanced.

Isolated PBMCs totaled at least 6.5 million in each sample. Germline V CDR1 and CDR2: DFQATT, SNEGSKA (reference sequence). This CDR3 comprises 15 residues. V was shortened by 4 bases and J by 1 base, with 15 bases between the two germline ends. There are many counts of this clonotype. Antigen unknown. This chain links TRBV20-1 with TRBJ2-3, with D possibly TRBD2 on 6 matching bases. The clonotype originates from a woman aged 80 or over in good health. Sample: blood. CDR3 coding DNA: TGCAGTGCTATGGAAGCGGGTATCCGCACAGATACGCAGTATTTT. Residues: CSAMEAGIRTDTQYF.